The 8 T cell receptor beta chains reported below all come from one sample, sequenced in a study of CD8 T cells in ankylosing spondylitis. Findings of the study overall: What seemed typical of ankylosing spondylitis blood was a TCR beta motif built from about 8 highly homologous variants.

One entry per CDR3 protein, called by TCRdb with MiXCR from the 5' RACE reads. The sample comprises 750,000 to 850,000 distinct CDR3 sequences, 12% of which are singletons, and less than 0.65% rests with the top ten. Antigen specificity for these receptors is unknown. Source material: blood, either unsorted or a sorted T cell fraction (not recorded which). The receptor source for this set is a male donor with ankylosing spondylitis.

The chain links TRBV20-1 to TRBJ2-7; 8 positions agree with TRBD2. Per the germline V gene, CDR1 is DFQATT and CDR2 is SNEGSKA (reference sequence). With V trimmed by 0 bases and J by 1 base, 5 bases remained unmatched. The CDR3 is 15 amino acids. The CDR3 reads CSARDGLADSYEQYF. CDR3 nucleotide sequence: TGCAGTGCTAGAGATGGACTAGCCGATTCCTACGAGCAGTACTTC.

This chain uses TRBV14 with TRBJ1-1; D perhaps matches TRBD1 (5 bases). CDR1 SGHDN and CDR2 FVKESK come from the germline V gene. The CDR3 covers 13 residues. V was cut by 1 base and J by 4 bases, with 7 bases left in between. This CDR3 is CASSQGTTTEAFF. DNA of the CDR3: TGTGCCAGCAGCCAAGGGACAACCACTGAAGCTTTCTTT.

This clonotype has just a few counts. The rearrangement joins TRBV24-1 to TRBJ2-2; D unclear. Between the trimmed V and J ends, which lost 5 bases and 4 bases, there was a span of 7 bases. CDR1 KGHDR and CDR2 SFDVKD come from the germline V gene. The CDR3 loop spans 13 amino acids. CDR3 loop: CATSGVGTGELFF. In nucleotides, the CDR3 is TGTGCCACCAGTGGGGTAGGCACCGGGGAGCTGTTTTTT.

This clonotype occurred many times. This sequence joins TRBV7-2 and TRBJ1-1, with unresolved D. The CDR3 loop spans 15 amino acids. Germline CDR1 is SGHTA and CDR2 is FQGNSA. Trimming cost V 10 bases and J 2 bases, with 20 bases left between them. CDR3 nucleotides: TGTGCCACCAGATCCGGCCCCCTCGGAAACACTGAAGCTTTCTTT. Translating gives CATRSGPLGNTEAFF. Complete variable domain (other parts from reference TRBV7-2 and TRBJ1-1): GAGVSQSPSNKVTEKGKDVELRCDPISGHTALYWYRQSLGQGLEFLIYFQGNSAPDKSGLPSDRFSAERTGGSVSTLTIQRTQQEDSAVYLCATRSGPLGNTEAFFGQGTRLTVV.

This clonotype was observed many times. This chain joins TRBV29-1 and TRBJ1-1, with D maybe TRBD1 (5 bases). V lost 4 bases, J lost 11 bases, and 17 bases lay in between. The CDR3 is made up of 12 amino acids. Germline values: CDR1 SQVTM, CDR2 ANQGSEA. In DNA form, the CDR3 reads TGCAGCGTTGTGGTAGCGGACACAGTGGCTTTCTTT. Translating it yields CSVVVADTVAFF.

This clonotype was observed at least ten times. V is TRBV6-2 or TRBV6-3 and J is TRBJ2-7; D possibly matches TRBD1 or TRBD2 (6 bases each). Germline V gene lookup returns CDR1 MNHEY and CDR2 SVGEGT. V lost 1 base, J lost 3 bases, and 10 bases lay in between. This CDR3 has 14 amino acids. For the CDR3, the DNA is TGTGCCAGCAGTTACTGGGGGGCCGTCTACGAGCAGTACTTC. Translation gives CASSYWGAVYEQYF.

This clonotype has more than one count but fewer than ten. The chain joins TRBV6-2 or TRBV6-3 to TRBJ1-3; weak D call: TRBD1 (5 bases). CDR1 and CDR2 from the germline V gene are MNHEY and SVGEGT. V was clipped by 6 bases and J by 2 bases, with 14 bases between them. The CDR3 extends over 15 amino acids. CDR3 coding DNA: TGTGCCAGCAGACTCGACCCGGGACCTGGAAACACCATATATTTT. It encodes CASRLDPGPGNTIYF.

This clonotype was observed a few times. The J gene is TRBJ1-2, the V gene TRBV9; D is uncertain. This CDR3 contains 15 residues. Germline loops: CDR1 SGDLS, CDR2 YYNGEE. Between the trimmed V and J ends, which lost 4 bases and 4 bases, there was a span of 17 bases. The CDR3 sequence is CASSFGSRRSYGYTF. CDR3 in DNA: TGTGCCAGCAGCTTCGGTTCGCGGCGGAGCTATGGCTACACCTTC.